Listed below are T cell receptor beta chains from one sample, sequenced in a study of T cell changes during pregnancy in multiple sclerosis. Libraries were prepared by immunoSEQ multiplex PCR; TCRdb keeps only in-frame clonotypes and omits some of them. The repertoire includes around 17,000 clones, 95% to 97% of them detected once, and about 0.94% sits in the top ten. Sequences were derived from peripheral blood, sampled in the third trimester of pregnancy. The receptors were sampled from a female donor with multiple sclerosis, enrolled in a pregnancy study. CDR3s include the opening cysteine and the closing phenylalanine or tryptophan. D genes are given only for firm matches. The size of a clone is reported for some rows only, either as once, few or many, or as a class for expanded clones.

V gene: TRBV9; J gene: TRBJ2-1; D gene: TRBD2; clone size: .; CDR3 DNA: TGTGCCAGCAGCACTACGGGACTACCTTACAATGAGCAGTTCTTC; CDR3 protein: CASSTTGLPYNEQFF
V gene: TRBV11-2; J gene: TRBJ2-7; D gene: TRBD1; clone size: .; CDR3 DNA: TGTGCCAGCAGCGCACCCAGGACAGGAATCGACGAGCAGTACTTC; CDR3 protein: CASSAPRTGIDEQYF
V gene: TRBV4-2; J gene: TRBJ1-2; D gene: TRBD1; clone size: .; CDR3 DNA: TGTGCCAGCAGCCGACAGTTCGAGGGGGCAGAGGGCTACACCTTC; CDR3 protein: CASSRQFEGAEGYTF
V gene: TRBV28; J gene: TRBJ1-5; D gene: .; clone size: .; CDR3 DNA: TGTGCCAGCAGTTCACCCTCCCGTGAGCAGCCCCAGCATTTT; CDR3 protein: CASSSPSREQPQHF
V gene: TRBV5-4; J gene: TRBJ1-5; D gene: .; clone size: .; CDR3 DNA: TGTGCCAGCAGACATAGGCTGGGCGTGATCTATAGCAATCAGCCCCAGCATTTT; CDR3 protein: CASRHRLGVIYSNQPQHF
V gene: TRBV5-1; J gene: TRBJ2-1; D gene: .; clone size: .; CDR3 DNA: TGCGCCAGCAGCTCCCTCATTAAGTATCAGGAATACAATGAGCAGTTCTTC; CDR3 protein: CASSSLIKYQEYNEQFF
V gene: TRBV4-3; J gene: TRBJ2-1; D gene: TRBD1; clone size: .; CDR3 DNA: TGCGCCAGCAGCCAAGAGGGACAGTTAGATTACAATGAGCAGTTCTTC; CDR3 protein: CASSQEGQLDYNEQFF
V gene: TRBV10-3; J gene: TRBJ1-2; D gene: .; clone size: .; CDR3 DNA: TGTGCCATCAGTGGAGTTGGCGGGCAGGACAGCTATGGCTACACCTTC; CDR3 protein: CAISGVGGQDSYGYTF
V gene: TRBV25-1; J gene: TRBJ1-5; D gene: TRBD1; clone size: .; CDR3 DNA: TGTGCCAGCAGTGGAGGGGGCGCAACTTATAGCAATCAGCCCCAGCATTTT; CDR3 protein: CASSGGGATYSNQPQHF
V gene: TRBV9; J gene: TRBJ2-2; D gene: TRBD1; clone size: .; CDR3 DNA: TGTGCCAGCAGCCTGAGGGGGCTAGGGACCGGGGAGCTGTTTTTT; CDR3 protein: CASSLRGLGTGELFF
V gene: TRBV28; J gene: TRBJ1-4; D gene: .; clone size: .; CDR3 DNA: TGTGCCAGCAGGTGGGGCAGTAATGAAAAACTGTTTTTT; CDR3 protein: CASRWGSNEKLFF
V gene: TRBV9; J gene: TRBJ2-2; D gene: .; clone size: .; CDR3 DNA: TGTGCCAGCAGCGCCAGGGGGGACTTCGGTGGCGGGGAGCTGTTTTTT; CDR3 protein: CASSARGDFGGGELFF
V gene: TRBV11-3; J gene: TRBJ1-1; D gene: .; clone size: .; CDR3 DNA: TGTGCCAGCGGTTCAGGGTTGAACACTGAAGCTTTCTTT; CDR3 protein: CASGSGLNTEAFF
V gene: TRBV5-1; J gene: TRBJ2-1; D gene: TRBD2; clone size: .; CDR3 DNA: TGCGCCAGCAGCGCCGGGGGGGGAGGCTCCTACAATGAGCAGTTCTTC; CDR3 protein: CASSAGGGGSYNEQFF
V gene: TRBV19; J gene: TRBJ2-3; D gene: TRBD2; clone size: once; CDR3 DNA: TGTGCCAGTAGTTTAAGCGGGAGTAGCACAGATACGCAGTATTTT; CDR3 protein: CASSLSGSSTDTQYF
V gene: TRBV6-4; J gene: TRBJ2-2; D gene: TRBD2; clone size: .; CDR3 DNA: TGTGCCACGCGAAGCGGGGACTCGAACACCGGGGAGCTGTTTTTT; CDR3 protein: CATRSGDSNTGELFF
V gene: TRBV2; J gene: TRBJ1-2; D gene: .; clone size: .; CDR3 DNA: TGTGCCAGCAGTAACCGGGACACATGGGGCTACACCTTC; CDR3 protein: CASSNRDTWGYTF
V gene: TRBV15; J gene: TRBJ2-7; D gene: TRBD1; clone size: .; CDR3 DNA: TGTGCCACCAGCAGAGAAGGGACAGGGCTCCTCGAGCAGTACTTC; CDR3 protein: CATSREGTGLLEQYF
V gene: TRBV11-2; J gene: TRBJ2-7; D gene: TRBD2; clone size: .; CDR3 DNA: TGTGCCAGCAGCTTAGAATACGCGGGAGGCTCCTACGAGCAGTACTTC; CDR3 protein: CASSLEYAGGSYEQYF
V gene: TRBV30; J gene: TRBJ2-7; D gene: .; clone size: .; CDR3 DNA: TGTGCCTGGACCAGGGCGGGGGAGCAGTACTTC; CDR3 protein: CAWTRAGEQYF
V gene: TRBV25-1; J gene: TRBJ1-4; D gene: TRBD1; clone size: .; CDR3 DNA: TGTGCCAGCAGTGAACTCGGGACAGGGGATCGGGAAAAACTGTTTTTT; CDR3 protein: CASSELGTGDREKLFF
V gene: TRBV5-1; J gene: TRBJ2-7; D gene: TRBD2; clone size: .; CDR3 DNA: TGCGCCAGCAGCCTAGGACTAGCGGGAGGCCCAAGCTCCTACGAGCAGTACTTC; CDR3 protein: CASSLGLAGGPSSYEQYF
V gene: TRBV19; J gene: TRBJ2-1; D gene: TRBD1; clone size: .; CDR3 DNA: TGTGCCAGTAGTATACTTGAGGGGACAGGGGGTAACAATGAGCAGTTCTTC; CDR3 protein: CASSILEGTGGNNEQFF
V gene: TRBV7-3; J gene: TRBJ2-1; D gene: TRBD2; clone size: .; CDR3 DNA: TGTGCCAGCAGCTTAAGTGCGGCGGGGGGGCCTCGAAATGAGCAGTTCTTC; CDR3 protein: CASSLSAAGGPRNEQFF
V gene: TRBV4-1; J gene: TRBJ1-1; D gene: TRBD1; clone size: .; CDR3 DNA: TGCGCCAGCAGCCCAGGACAGGGGGCCACTGAAGCTTTCTTT; CDR3 protein: CASSPGQGATEAFF
V gene: TRBV6-5; J gene: TRBJ1-6; D gene: TRBD1; clone size: once; CDR3 DNA: TGTGCCAGCAGTGGGTCGGGACAGGAGAATTCACCCCTCCACTTT; CDR3 protein: CASSGSGQENSPLHF
V gene: TRBV19; J gene: TRBJ1-2; D gene: TRBD1; clone size: .; CDR3 DNA: TGTGCCAGTAGTACTACCACAGGGGATAGGGGCTATGGCTACACCTTC; CDR3 protein: CASSTTTGDRGYGYTF
V gene: TRBV7-6; J gene: TRBJ1-4; D gene: .; clone size: .; CDR3 DNA: TGTGCCAGCAGCTTAGGGGCGGGGGGGACAACTAATGAAAAACTGTTTTTT; CDR3 protein: CASSLGAGGTTNEKLFF
V gene: TRBV9; J gene: TRBJ1-4; D gene: TRBD1; clone size: .; CDR3 DNA: TGTGCCAGCAGCGTAGGAGGGGGCCTGACTAATGAAAAACTGTTTTTT; CDR3 protein: CASSVGGGLTNEKLFF
V gene: TRBV9; J gene: TRBJ1-6; D gene: .; clone size: .; CDR3 DNA: TGTGCCAGCAGCGAGAGGCCCTGGGGGGCCCTCCACTTT; CDR3 protein: CASSERPWGALHF